This T cell receptor (beta chain) was captured in a study of blood T cell repertoires in COVID-19. Study context: Samples of COVID-19 (acute and convalescent) were obtained from the United States, Italy and Spain.

V was clipped by 3 bases and J by 7 bases; unmatched bases: 2. Germline V lookup: CDR1 MRHNA, CDR2 SNTAGT. The CDR3 runs to 13 residues. In the authors' workflow: Using reference gene primer amplification, nucleated cell counts were estimated. The protocol was immunoSEQ multiplex PCR, while the TCRdb copy is restricted to in-frame clones and leaves out a portion. V, J and clone size are taken as reported in that table, and D and trimming were inferred from the DNA itself. The profile covers 150,000 to 200,000 clones, with roughly 88% appearing a single time and roughly 2.9% taken by the ten largest. The receptor's source is a woman aged 55-70 years with acute or convalescent COVID-19. The sample was peripheral blood. The J gene is TRBJ2-4, the V gene TRBV6-4, with 8 bases that match TRBD1. CDR3 in DNA: TGTGCCAGCAGTGATCGGACAGGGAACATTCAGTACTTC. It specifies CASSDRTGNIQYF.